This TCR beta chain was documented in a study of cytomegalovirus exposure and HLA in healthy donors. Whole-study findings and limits: Cytomegalovirus association was assigned to more than 150 TCR beta chains.

The PCR ran on 60 Vbeta and 13 Jbeta primers. Repertoires were generated with immunoSEQ multiplex PCR, while TCRdb's copy carries only in-frame clones and drops some. This table holds some 150,000 clones. V dropped 1 base and J dropped 0 bases, with 9 bases sitting between them. CDR3 length: 15 amino acids. Germline CDR1 LGHNA, CDR2 YSLEER. In the case of this clone: Its antigen is currently unknown. The same CDR3 is also encoded by other DNA sequences in this sample.

The sequenced sample consisted of PBMCs. This clonotype was sampled from a man aged 35 to 55 in good health and CMV-seronegative. The chain joins TRBV4-3 to TRBJ2-5; tentatively, D is TRBD1 (5 bases). CDR3 DNA sequence: TGCGCCAGCAGCCAAGGAACAGGATACCAAGAGACCCAGTACTTC. Amino acids: CASSQGTGYQETQYF.